This T cell receptor beta chain was sequenced during a study of T-cell reconstitution after alpha-beta-depleted transplantation in children. Trimming removed 1 base from V and 7 bases from J, with 14 bases in between. Germline CDR1 is MGHRA and CDR2 is YSYEKL. This CDR3 contains 15 residues. A library of TCRbeta sequences, prepared with unique molecular identifiers, was generated. MiXCR, run by TCRdb on the PCR reads, gives a single entry per CDR3 protein. The sample includes some 640,000 distinct CDR3 sequences, 16% seen only once; the top ten take 0.85% to 1.3%. The rearrangement joins TRBV4-1 to TRBJ2-1; tentatively, D is TRBD1 or TRBD2 (6 bases each). This material consisted of PBMCs from the stem cell graft donor, taken from the stem cell graft. This clonotype was obtained from a human donor who donated a stem cell graft to a child with acute myeloid leukemia. CDR3 nucleotide sequence: TGCGCCAGCAGCCAAGCAGAGGAGGGGGGAAATGAGCAGTTCTTC. Translating gives CASSQAEEGGNEQFF.